Following are 32 T cell receptor beta chains from one sample sequenced in a study of cytomegalovirus exposure and HLA in healthy donors. In the PCR, 60 Vbeta and 13 Jbeta primers were used. Generated by immunoSEQ multiplex PCR, the TCRdb table keeps only in-frame clones and is missing some. The sample has about 81,000 clones; 70% to 90% are singletons. Sample: PBMCs. Receptor source: a man younger than 35 in good health and CMV-seronegative.

This sequence joins TRBV9 and TRBJ2-1; 10 nucleotides line up with TRBD2. The germline CDR1 and CDR2 sequences are SGDLS and YYNGEE. The CDR3 length is 14 residues. V shed 0 bases, J shed 8 bases, and the junction held 2 bases outside the gene matches. The CDR3 sequence: CASSVGTSGYEQFF. The CDR3 DNA sequence: TGTGCCAGCAGCGTAGGGACTAGCGGATATGAGCAGTTCTTC.

This sequence joins TRBV14 and TRBJ2-2; D is unresolved. V lost 1 base and J lost 7, with 4 bases in between. The germline V gene has CDR1 SGHDN and CDR2 FVKESK. The CDR3 runs to 12 residues. CDR3 bases: TGTGCCAGCAGCCAAGCCATCGGGGAGCTGTTTTTT. It specifies CASSQAIGELFF. The full variable domain, with the rest looked up from reference TRBV14 and TRBJ2-2, is EAGVTQFPSHSVIEKGQTVTLRCDPISGHDNLYWYRRVMGKEIKFLLHFVKESKQDESGMPNNRFLAERTGGTYSTLKVQPAELEDSGVYFCASSQAIGELFFGEGSRLTVL.

This clone was seen only once. The CDR3 spells CASSATRGGRTDTQYF. The CDR3 DNA reads TGTGCCAGCAGCGCTACTCGTGGGGGGAGGACAGATACGCAGTATTTT. This chain links TRBV9 with TRBJ2-3; the D gene is possibly TRBD2 (6 bases). This CDR3 spans 16 amino acids. Germline CDR1 reads SGDLS; CDR2 reads YYNGEE. Trimming pared 3 bases from V and 3 bases from J, leaving 17 bases between.

The chain has TRBV7-2 and TRBJ2-2; D is unclear. The CDR3 runs to 15 residues. Per germline, CDR1 SGHTA and CDR2 FQGNSA. The V end was cut by 4 bases, the J end by 1 base, with 10 bases between. The CDR3 region has the DNA TGTGCCAGCAGCTCCACGCCCGGGAACACCGGGGAGCTGTTTTTT. Translation: CASSSTPGNTGELFF.

This chain uses TRBV29-1 with TRBJ2-1, with D maybe TRBD1 (5 bases). CDR1 is SQVTM, CDR2 ANQGSEA, per germline. Deletions cut 5 bases from V and 0 bases from J, with 8 bases between. The CDR3 has 13 residues. As DNA, the CDR3 is TGCAGCGTTCTAGGGGACTCCTACAATGAGCAGTTCTTC. Its protein is CSVLGDSYNEQFF.

V is TRBV18 and J is TRBJ2-3; D is ambiguous. V lost 3 bases, J lost 6 bases, and 10 bases lay in between. Germline assignment: CDR1 KGHSH and CDR2 LQKENI. The CDR3 has 13 amino acids. DNA for the CDR3: TGTGCCAGCTCACCGAGTCGTAAGGATACGCAGTATTTT. Amino acid sequence: CASSPSRKDTQYF.

The chain recombines TRBV5-4 with TRBJ2-3; D ambiguous. Germline lookup yields CDR1 SGHNT and CDR2 YYREEE (reference sequence). The V gene lost 2 bases and the J gene lost 6 bases, with 4 bases spanning the gap. This CDR3 contains 11 residues. CDR3 nucleotide sequence: TGTGCCAGCAGCTTTCTCGATACGCAGTATTTT. It codes for CASSFLDTQYF.

The chain has TRBV27 and TRBJ1-5, with a possible D match to TRBD1 (5 bases). The ends were cut back, 5 bases at V and 0 bases at J, with 11 bases in the middle. The CDR3 sequence is 15 residues long. CDR1 and CDR2 from the germline V gene are MNHEY and SMNVEV (reference sequence). Here the CDR3 reads CASSTYRNSNQPQHF. In DNA, the CDR3 is TGTGCCAGCAGTACTTACAGGAATAGCAATCAGCCCCAGCATTTT.

Here the CDR3 reads CASSDDRGYYGYTF. The CDR3 nucleotides read TGTGCCAGCAGCGACGACAGGGGCTACTATGGCTACACCTTC. This sequence joins TRBV9 and TRBJ1-2; TRBD1 aligns across 8 bases. The V gene end was trimmed by 3 bases and the J gene end by 3 bases; junction bases not matched to a gene: 4. CDR1 is SGDLS, CDR2 YYNGEE, per germline. The CDR3 is 14 residues long.

This clone appeared once. The V call is TRBV28, the J call TRBJ2-1; D is undetermined. Per germline, CDR1 MDHEN and CDR2 SYDVKM. The CDR3 is 11 amino acids. The V gene lost 8 bases and the J gene lost 1 base, with 3 bases spanning the gap. The CDR3 DNA follows: TGTGCCAGCTATTCCTACAATGAGCAGTTCTTC. Its translation: CASYSYNEQFF.

The CDR3 bases are TGCGCCAGCAGCTTGGTGCCCGGCTCCTACGAGCAGTACTTC. Translating it yields CASSLVPGSYEQYF. The chain couples TRBV5-1 to TRBJ2-7; D is unresolved. Trimming took 0 bases from V and 0 from J, leaving 7 bases between them. CDR1 and CDR2 (germline): SGHRS, YFSETQ. The CDR3 consists of 14 residues.

The chain recombines TRBV19 with TRBJ1-1; TRBD1 matches at 7 bases. Germline V CDR1 and CDR2: LNHDA, SQIVND (reference sequence). The CDR3 sequence is 12 residues long. V shed 9 bases, J shed 11 bases, and the junction held 12 bases outside the gene matches. The CDR3 DNA reads TGTGCCAGCAGGGGGTCGGGGTACCGGGCTTTCTTT. This gives the protein CASRGSGYRAFF.

The V and J genes are TRBV6-5 and TRBJ2-7; 13 nucleotides align to TRBD2. In germline, CDR1 is MNHEY, CDR2 SVGAGI. CDR3 length: 15 amino acids. V lost 5 bases to trimming and J lost 5 bases; unmatched junction nucleotides: 6. The CDR3 reads CASSPGLAGADEQYF. The CDR3 DNA reads TGTGCCAGCAGTCCCGGACTAGCGGGAGCGGACGAGCAGTACTTC.

The chain has TRBV7-2 and TRBJ2-1, with 7 bases that match TRBD2. The CDR3 loop spans 15 amino acids. The trim removed 6 bases at V and 2 bases at J, leaving 7 bases unmatched. The germline V gene has CDR1 SGHTA and CDR2 FQGNSA. CDR3 in DNA: TGTGCCAGCAGATATCTAGCGGAGGCCTACAATGAGCAGTTCTTC. Translated: CASRYLAEAYNEQFF.

The CDR3 region is CASGFDRGTEAFF. The CDR3 DNA reads as TGTGCCAGTGGTTTCGACAGGGGCACTGAAGCTTTCTTT. The chain joins TRBV19 to TRBJ1-1, with 8 bases identical to TRBD1. Germline assignment: CDR1 LNHDA and CDR2 SQIVND (reference sequence). The CDR3 totals 13 residues. The V segment lost 8 bases and the J segment 4 bases; nucleotides outside the gene matches: 6.

The gene calls are TRBV7-9 and TRBJ2-7; D is possibly TRBD1 (5 bases). Germline loops: CDR1 SEHNR, CDR2 FQNEAQ (reference sequence). V was clipped by 2 bases and J by 6 bases, with 11 bases between them. The CDR3 is 13 residues long. CDR3 sequence (DNA): TGTGCCAGCAGCTTATCGCAGGGTGGCGAGCAGTACTTC. Its protein is CASSLSQGGEQYF.

On this clone: Germline is not matched at one junction end, which may reflect a read error. V gene TRBV30 combines with J gene TRBJ1-5, with D possibly being TRBD1 (5 bases). Germline-derived CDR1 and CDR2 are GTSNPN and SVGIG (reference sequence). This CDR3 region has 15 residues. The CDR3 DNA reads as TGTGCCTGGAGTGTCCGCCAACTAAGGGGTCAGTCCCAGCATTTT. Amino acids: CAWSVRQLRGQSQHF.

V usage is TRBV6-5 and J usage is TRBJ2-1; D is undetermined. The CDR3 covers 10 residues. CDR1 is MNHEY and CDR2 is SVGAGI in the germline V gene. Trimming cost V 7 bases and J 7 bases, with 5 bases left between them. CDR3 nucleotides: TGTGCCAGCAACTTAAATGAGCAGTTCTTC. Protein: CASNLNEQFF.

The rearrangement joins TRBV27 to TRBJ1-2; D not certain. V was clipped by 8 bases and J by 4 bases, with 17 bases between them. This CDR3 is built from 14 residues. Germline V gives CDR1 MNHEY, CDR2 SMNVEV (reference sequence). The CDR3, as DNA: TGTGCCAGCTCCTACAGCCAGCTGGGCTATGGCTACACCTTC. Protein product: CASSYSQLGYGYTF.

The chain uses TRBV5-4 and TRBJ2-7, with TRBD1 matching over 8 bases. Germline trimming cut 3 bases from V and 3 bases from J; bases unmatched to any gene: 5. The CDR3 has 14 residues. The germline CDR1 and CDR2 sequences are SGHNT and YYREEE (reference sequence). The CDR3 DNA reads TGTGCCAGCAGCTCCGGACAGGGAGGCTACGAGCAGTACTTC. Its protein product is CASSSGQGGYEQYF.

V and J are TRBV7-3 and TRBJ1-1, with D perhaps matching TRBD1 (5 bases). V lost 8 bases and J 2 bases, leaving 15 bases between the germline ends. CDR3 length: 14 amino acids. Germline values: CDR1 SGHTA, CDR2 FQGTGA. The CDR3 DNA follows: TGTGCCAGCTCAAGTGGAGGGGCCAACACTGAAGCTTTCTTT. Translated: CASSSGGANTEAFF.

This sequence joins TRBV7-2 and TRBJ1-1, with D possibly being TRBD1 (5 bases). The CDR3 spans 15 residues. V lost 5 bases to trimming and J lost 1 base, with 14 bases between them. Germline V gene data show CDR1 as SGHTA and CDR2 as FQGNSA. The CDR3 region has the DNA TGTGCCAGCAGCCCCCCCGGGGGTTCGAACACTGAAGCTTTCTTT. It translates to CASSPPGGSNTEAFF.

The rearrangement links TRBV5-4 to TRBJ2-3; TRBD2 matches at 9 bases. Trimming removed 4 bases from V and 3 bases from J; junction bases left unmatched: 9. The germline gives CDR1 SGHNT, CDR2 YYREEE (reference sequence). The CDR3 has 16 amino acids. CDR3 sequence: CASSLPGLAGTDTQYF. In DNA form, the CDR3 reads TGTGCCAGCAGCCTGCCGGGCCTAGCGGGGACAGATACGCAGTATTTT.

The table lists this clone with a count of one. V gene TRBV29-1 combines with J gene TRBJ1-4; TRBD1 agrees at 7 bases. In germline, CDR1 is SQVTM, CDR2 ANQGSEA. This CDR3 is built from 14 residues. Trimming removed 6 bases from V and 8 bases from J; junction bases left unmatched: 12. The CDR3 reads CSVVHRGPGEKLFF. The CDR3 DNA is TGCAGCGTCGTCCACAGGGGCCCGGGGGAAAAACTGTTTTTT.

This chain joins TRBV18 and TRBJ2-2; D gene uncertain. V lost 3 bases and J 3 bases, leaving 5 bases between the germline ends. CDR3 length equals 13 residues. The germline V gene has CDR1 KGHSH and CDR2 LQKENI. The CDR3 here is CASSPLDTGELFF. The DNA of the CDR3 is TGTGCCAGCTCACCCCTCGACACCGGGGAGCTGTTTTTT.

The chain employs TRBV29-1 and TRBJ2-7; tentative D call: TRBD2 (5 bases). The CDR3 sequence is 12 residues long. The germline V and J ends were trimmed by 5 bases and 3 bases, with 11 bases remaining between them. Germline CDR1 SQVTM, CDR2 ANQGSEA. This chain's CDR3 is CSVRAGIYEQYF. The CDR3 DNA follows: TGCAGCGTTAGGGCGGGTATCTACGAGCAGTACTTC.

The chain couples TRBV4-3 to TRBJ2-2; 8 nucleotides match TRBD1. Germline values: CDR1 LGHNA, CDR2 YSLEER. The CDR3 has 14 amino acids. J was trimmed by 6 bases and V by 4 bases; bases with no gene match: 4. The DNA of the CDR3 is TGCGCCAGCAGCCTACAACAGGGGGCCGGGGAGCTGTTTTTT. It is translated as CASSLQQGAGELFF.

The rearrangement joins TRBV6-1 to TRBJ2-1; 9 positions agree with TRBD2. Germline lookup yields CDR1 MNHNS and CDR2 SASEGT. The V and J ends lost 0 bases and 4 bases, in that order; junction bases with no gene match: 1. The CDR3 extends over 15 amino acids. CDR3 bases: TGTGCCAGCAGTGAAGCTAGCGGGAGTTACAATGAGCAGTTCTTC. It is translated as CASSEASGSYNEQFF.

J is TRBJ1-1 and V is TRBV5-6, with 11 bases matching TRBD1. This CDR3 is 16 amino acids long. V was pared by 4 bases and J by 2 bases, with 7 bases of the junction left unmatched. Germline-derived CDR1 and CDR2 are SGHDT and YYEEEE. The CDR3 sequence is CASSGGTGGFNTEAFF. CDR3 nucleotide sequence: TGTGCCAGCAGCGGAGGGACAGGGGGTTTCAACACTGAAGCTTTCTTT.

The rearrangement joins TRBV18 to TRBJ2-7; D not resolved. Germline V lookup: CDR1 KGHSH, CDR2 LQKENI. The CDR3 length is 14 residues. The V end lost 3 bases, the J end lost 2 bases, and 11 bases lay between the germline ends. The CDR3 sequence is CASSPYPGPYEQYF. The CDR3 DNA reads TGTGCCAGCTCACCCTACCCAGGCCCCTACGAGCAGTACTTC. Based on the CDR3 plus reference TRBV18 and TRBJ2-7, the full variable domain is NAGVMQNPRHLVRRRGQEARLRCSPMKGHSHVYWYRQLPEEGLKFMVYLQKENIIDESGMPKERFSAEFPKEGPSILRIQQVVRGDSAAYFCASSPYPGPYEQYFGPGTRLTVT.

This rearrangement joins TRBV19 to TRBJ2-1; TRBD2 agrees at 7 bases. This CDR3 contains 13 residues. The V segment lost 7 bases and the J segment 7 bases; nucleotides outside the gene matches: 7. The germline V gene has CDR1 LNHDA and CDR2 SQIVND (reference sequence). This CDR3 is CASNQLRGNEQFF. Here the CDR3 DNA reads TGTGCCAGTAACCAACTGCGGGGGAATGAGCAGTTCTTC.

This rearrangement joins TRBV5-1 to TRBJ2-3; D may be TRBD1 (5 bases). The CDR3 is made up of 14 amino acids. Germline V gene sequence: CDR1 SGHRS, CDR2 YFSETQ. Trimming took 4 bases from V and 2 from J, leaving 11 bases between them. CDR3 residues: CASSQGSSTDTQYF. The DNA of the CDR3 is TGCGCCAGCAGCCAGGGATCTTCCACAGATACGCAGTATTTT.